The rows below give T cell receptor beta chains drawn from one sample of a study of blood T cell repertoires in COVID-19. The data were produced by immunoSEQ multiplex PCR, yet TCRdb's version contains in-frame clones alone and is incomplete. The sample shows 100,000 to 120,000 clones, about 88% of them seen only once. Sequenced sample: peripheral blood. Source of these receptors: a woman in her forties or fifties with acute or convalescent COVID-19. Both conserved end residues are part of each CDR3. Each record gives: V gene, D gene, J gene, clone size, CDR3 DNA, CDR3 protein. The D gene is left open where the match is weak. For some rows the clone size is stated as once, few or many, or as a class when expanded; others skip it.

V: TRBV9; D: -; J: TRBJ2-3; size: -; DNA: TGTGCCAGCAGCGGACTCGGCGGGGCTAGCACAGATACGCAGTATTTT; CDR3: CASSGLGGASTDTQYF
V: TRBV6-5; D: TRBD2; J: TRBJ2-5; size: -; DNA: TGTGCCAGCAGCTCGTGGCTAGCGGGCGTGCAGTACTTC; CDR3: CASSSWLAGVQYF
V: TRBV6-5; D: -; J: TRBJ1-3; size: -; DNA: TGTGCCAGCCCGGACGGGAGCTCTGGAAACACCATATATTTT; CDR3: CASPDGSSGNTIYF
V: TRBV3-1/TRBV3-2; D: TRBD2; J: TRBJ2-7; size: once; DNA: TGTGCCAGCAGCCAGGGACTAGCGGGGACCTACGAGCAGTACTTC; CDR3: CASSQGLAGTYEQYF
V: TRBV3-1/TRBV3-2; D: -; J: TRBJ2-7; size: -; DNA: TGTGCCAGCAGCCAAGGACGACTGGGCGAGCAGTACTTC; CDR3: CASSQGRLGEQYF
V: TRBV30; D: -; J: TRBJ1-5; size: -; DNA: TGTGCCTGGAGTGCAGGTCGAAATCAACCCCAGCATTTT; CDR3: CAWSAGRNQPQHF
V: TRBV2; D: TRBD1; J: TRBJ1-6; size: -; DNA: TGTGCCAGCAGGGGAGGACAGGGAGGGAATTCACCCCTCCACTTT; CDR3: CASRGGQGGNSPLHF
V: TRBV27; D: TRBD2; J: TRBJ2-5; size: -; DNA: TGTGCCAGCAGTTCCCCTCGCGGGGGGCGCGGAGGAGAGACCCAGTACTTC; CDR3: CASSSPRGGRGGETQYF
V: TRBV12-3/TRBV12-4; D: -; J: TRBJ2-7; size: -; DNA: TGTGCCAGCACCCGGACTGGCCCCTACGAGCAGTACTTC; CDR3: CASTRTGPYEQYF
V: TRBV28; D: TRBD1; J: TRBJ2-1; size: -; DNA: TGTGCCAGCAGACTTGCGGGACAGGGGGCTGGGGAGCAGTTCTTC; CDR3: CASRLAGQGAGEQFF
V: TRBV7-9; D: -; J: TRBJ1-1; size: -; DNA: TGTGCCAGCAGCTCAAGGACAGTCGATGTCGAAGCTTTCTTT; CDR3: CASSSRTVDVEAFF
V: TRBV30; D: -; J: TRBJ2-2; size: -; DNA: TGTGCCTGGGGACACTCGAACACCGGGGAGCTGTTTTTT; CDR3: CAWGHSNTGELFF
V: TRBV3-1/TRBV3-2; D: -; J: TRBJ2-3; size: once; DNA: TGTGCCAGCAGCCAATTCGGGCGGGACCCAGATACGCAGTATTTT; CDR3: CASSQFGRDPDTQYF
V: TRBV5-1; D: -; J: TRBJ1-1; size: few; DNA: TGCGCCAGCAGCCGCACCGCAGGGTTTAGCACTGAAGCTTTCTTT; CDR3: CASSRTAGFSTEAFF
V: TRBV3-1/TRBV3-2; D: -; J: TRBJ1-2; size: -; DNA: TGTGCCAGCAGCCCAACGGCGAGGGCCGGCTACACCTTC; CDR3: CASSPTARAGYTF
V: TRBV28; D: TRBD1; J: TRBJ1-4; size: few; DNA: TGTGCCAGCAGGCCCGGGACAGGGGGAGATGAAAAACTGTTTTTT; CDR3: CASRPGTGGDEKLFF
V: TRBV6-5; D: -; J: TRBJ1-5; size: -; DNA: TGTGCCAGCAGAACGACAGGCCGACAGCCCCAGCATTTT; CDR3: CASRTTGRQPQHF
V: TRBV4-2; D: -; J: TRBJ2-5; size: -; DNA: TGTGCCAGCAGCCAAGCCTACGGGGAGACCCAGTACTTC; CDR3: CASSQAYGETQYF
V: TRBV28; D: TRBD1; J: TRBJ2-7; size: -; DNA: TGTGCCAGCAGTGACAGGGACCCCTACGAGCAGTACTTC; CDR3: CASSDRDPYEQYF
V: TRBV9; D: -; J: TRBJ2-7; size: -; DNA: TGTGCCAGCAGCCCGAGACAGGCTAACTCCTACGAGCAGTACTTC; CDR3: CASSPRQANSYEQYF
V: TRBV19; D: -; J: TRBJ2-1; size: -; DNA: TGTGCCAGTACCTCCGAAAGGGACATTTACAATGAGCAGTTCTTC; CDR3: CASTSERDIYNEQFF
V: TRBV9; D: -; J: TRBJ1-5; size: -; DNA: TGTGCCAGCAGCGTAGCGTCAGGGGTCAATCAGCCCCAGCATTTT; CDR3: CASSVASGVNQPQHF
V: TRBV2; D: -; J: TRBJ1-1; size: once; DNA: TGTGCCAGCAAGGTGGGGGAGGCTGAAGCTTTCTTT; CDR3: CASKVGEAEAFF